This entry lists 6 T cell receptor beta chains sequenced from one sample in a study of post-analysis software for immune sequencing data (dated by TCRdb to 2013 to 2016). Overall results and qualifications from the work: Four or five TRBV segments, including TRBV5-6, TRBV5-1 and TRBV20-1, were significantly more frequent in patients than controls.

The receptor library was made with PCR. For sequencing, an Illumina HiSeq 2500 was employed. Unique molecular identifiers were incorporated into TCR beta cDNA libraries to reduce PCR and sequencing biases. TCRdb reprocessed the public reads (quality trimming at Q25 with fastp, clone calling with MiXCR) and kept in-frame beta chains. Rows are unified per CDR3 protein, each entry keeping the most common DNA and genes. This sample is represented by around 190,000 distinct CDR3 sequences; around 30% of them were singletons. The biggest ten clones account for 3% to 4% of the sample. These receptors are not linked to any known antigen. Source material: blood. The origin of the receptors is a girl between 2 and 17 years old with multiple sclerosis.

Only a few counts were recorded for this clonotype. The CDR3 loop reads CASSHGVRELGFF. Written as DNA, the CDR3 is TGTGCCAGCAGCCACGGGGTCCGGGAGCTTGGTTTCTTT. The V and J genes are TRBV6-2 or TRBV6-3 and TRBJ1-1; D gene uncertain. CDR1 is MNHEY, CDR2 SVGEGT, per germline. V lost 6 bases and J lost 13, with 21 bases in between. The CDR3 runs 13 residues.

This clonotype appeared a few times. The V gene is TRBV30, the J gene TRBJ2-1, with no clear D. V lost 5 bases to trimming and J lost 2 bases, with 7 bases between them. The germline V gene encodes CDR1 GTSNPN and CDR2 SVGIG (reference sequence). The length of the CDR3 is 12 residues. This CDR3 is CAWDTTYNEQFF. CDR3 in DNA: TGTGCCTGGGACACAACCTACAATGAGCAGTTCTTC.

J is TRBJ2-5 and V is TRBV6-1, with 7 bases lining up with TRBD1. The V and J ends lost 7 bases and 5 bases, in that order; junction bases with no gene match: 10. The V gene's germline CDR1 is MNHNS and CDR2 SASEGT. The CDR3 totals 14 residues. The CDR3 loop reads CASTTGVIGETQYF. Written as DNA, the CDR3 is TGTGCCAGCACCACAGGGGTCATCGGGGAGACCCAGTACTTC.

This clonotype occurred a few times. The CDR3 region is CASSPRGPMNTEAFF. The CDR3 coding sequence is TGTGCCAGCAGCCCCAGGGGTCCCATGAACACTGAAGCTTTCTTT. The chain uses TRBV13 and TRBJ1-1; D may be TRBD1 (6 bases). CDR1 PRHDT and CDR2 FYEKMQ come from the germline V gene (reference sequence). V gave up 5 bases and J gave up 0 bases, with 13 bases separating them. The CDR3 spans 15 residues.

The V call is TRBV6-6, the J call TRBJ1-4, with 7 bases fitting TRBD1. Trimming cost V 4 bases and J 2 bases; bases outside gene matches: 10. CDR1 is MNHNY and CDR2 is SVGAGI in the germline V gene (reference sequence). The CDR3 spans 17 residues. The CDR3 spells CASSFSIGGLTNEKLFF. In nucleotides, the CDR3 is TGTGCCAGCAGTTTCTCGATAGGGGGCCTCACTAATGAAAAACTGTTTTTT.

Comment on this clonotype: Relative to the germline gene, one junction end is altered; a read error may explain this. The V gene is TRBV28, the J gene TRBJ2-7; D might be TRBD2 (6 bases). Germline CDR1 reads MDHEN; CDR2 reads SYDVKM. The CDR3 sequence is 16 residues long. CDR3 DNA sequence: TGTGCCGGCAGTTTCGAGGGCGGGATCGCAACCTACGAGCAGTACTTC. Translating gives CAGSFEGGIATYEQYF.